Detailed here is one TCR beta chain. The repertoire was sequenced with immunoSEQ multiplex PCR; TCRdb's copy has only in-frame clones and lacks some. The sample has under 55,000 clones, over 70% seen once. The sample is drawn from a study of control samples from healthy donors and cancer patients. Sequencing was carried out using blood. The receptor was isolated from a man aged 65-85 years in good health.

The CDR3 loop reads CSASPGAQQETQYF. The CDR3 nucleotides are TGCAGTGCTAGTCCGGGGGCCCAACAAGAGACCCAGTACTTC. The genes are TRBV20-1 and TRBJ2-5; either TRBD1 or TRBD2 may supply D (6 bases each). Trimming pared 3 bases from V and 2 bases from J, leaving 13 bases between. In germline, CDR1 is DFQATT, CDR2 SNEGSKA (reference sequence). This CDR3 region has 14 residues.